These 8 T cell receptor beta chains originate from one sample sequenced in a study of blood T cell repertoires in COVID-19. The repertoire was sequenced with immunoSEQ multiplex PCR; TCRdb's copy has only in-frame clones and lacks some. Of some 350,000 clones listed, around 87% were seen once; the top ten hold roughly 5.3%. Sequencing was carried out using PBMCs or T cells enriched from blood (not recorded which). These TCRs come from a woman aged 30 to 39 who had recovered from COVID-19.

The rearrangement links TRBV10-3 to TRBJ2-2; D is perhaps TRBD2 (5 bases). Trimming pared 4 bases from V and 5 bases from J, leaving 20 bases between. The CDR3 covers 17 residues. Germline loops: CDR1 ENHRY, CDR2 SYGVKD. The DNA for the CDR3 is TGTGCCATCAGTGGGGCCGGCGCGGGTTCGATTACCGGGGAGCTGTTTTTT. Translated, it gives CAISGAGAGSITGELFF.

This sequence joins TRBV5-1 and TRBJ2-7, with unresolved D. The CDR3 contains 14 residues. V dropped 1 base and J dropped 3 bases, with 11 bases sitting between them. Germline V CDR1 and CDR2: SGHRS, YFSETQ. CDR3 DNA sequence: TGCGCCAGCAGCTTGTCTACACCTAGCTACGAGCAGTACTTC. Its protein product is CASSLSTPSYEQYF.

V is TRBV4-1 and J is TRBJ1-4; 7 nucleotides agree with TRBD1. CDR3 length: 14 amino acids. V was pared by 0 bases and J by 8 bases, with 3 bases of the junction left unmatched. Per the germline V gene, CDR1 is MGHRA and CDR2 is YSYEKL. Written as DNA, the CDR3 is TGCGCCAGCAGCCAAGATCGGGACAGCGAAAAACTGTTTTTT. Protein product: CASSQDRDSEKLFF.

The rearrangement uses TRBV12-5 and TRBJ2-7; D might be TRBD1 (6 bases). Trimming took off 6 bases at V and 7 bases at J, with 25 bases between the two ends. CDR1 LGHNT and CDR2 FRNRAP come from the germline V gene. The CDR3 spans 16 residues. The CDR3 here is CASGSLRDTRSSEQYF. For the CDR3, the DNA is TGTGCTAGTGGGTCCCTCCGGGACACCCGCTCCAGTGAGCAGTACTTC.

The rearrangement joins TRBV15 to TRBJ1-1, with D unresolved. Germline-derived CDR1 and CDR2 are LNHNV and YYDKDF (reference sequence). V was pared by 0 bases and J by 5 bases, with 10 bases between. The CDR3 spans 14 residues. The CDR3 loop is CATSRDHTGTEAFF. The CDR3 region has the DNA TGTGCCACCAGCAGAGATCATACGGGGACTGAAGCTTTCTTT.

This chain joins TRBV19 and TRBJ1-2; 7 bases line up with TRBD1. The CDR3 consists of 13 residues. CDR1 and CDR2 (germline): LNHDA, SQIVND (reference sequence). J was trimmed by 5 bases and V by 2 bases; bases with no gene match: 2. Here the CDR3 reads CASSIRTGYGYTF. The CDR3 bases are TGTGCCAGTAGTATACGGACAGGATATGGCTACACCTTC. Complete variable domain (other parts from reference TRBV19 and TRBJ1-2): DGGITQSPKYLFRKEGQNVTLSCEQNLNHDAMYWYRQDPGQGLRLIYYSQIVNDFQKGDIAEGYSVSREKKESFPLTVTSAQKNPTAFYLCASSIRTGYGYTFGSGTRLTVV.

The chain carries TRBV7-8 and TRBJ2-1; 9 bases align to TRBD2. Looked up from germline, CDR1 is SGHVS and CDR2 is FQNEAQ. The CDR3 runs to 15 residues. Unmatched junction bases numbered 4, after V lost 3 bases and J lost 4 bases. The chain's CDR3 is CASSFQRGEYNEQFF. CDR3 DNA: TGTGCCAGCAGCTTCCAGCGGGGGGAATACAATGAGCAGTTCTTC.

The rearrangement links TRBV6-5 to TRBJ1-6; 9 bases line up with TRBD1. The CDR3 loop spans 14 amino acids. The junction had 6 bases not matched to a gene; V was cut back by 7 bases and J by 8 bases. Germline CDR1 reads MNHEY; CDR2 reads SVGAGI. CDR3 sequence (DNA): TGTGCCAGCACCCGGGGACAGGGCGATTCACCCCTCCACTTT. This codes for CASTRGQGDSPLHF.